Listed below are T cell receptor beta chains from one sample, sequenced in a study of human T cells and chemical hapten exposure. TCRdb analysed the RACE reads with MiXCR anew, one entry per CDR3 protein. This sample has 180,000 or so distinct CDR3 sequences; about 20% occur once, and the top ten carry roughly 6.7%. Material: whole blood, obtained in connection with sensitization to the hapten diphenylcyclopropenone (DPC). The receptors were gathered from a woman aged 45-65 years with alopecia areata. Some clones in this sample may be carry-over from other donors' samples. Both conserved end residues are part of each CDR3. Fields, in order: clone size, D gene, J gene, V gene, CDR3 DNA, CDR3 protein. D genes are given only for firm matches. The listing skips clone size in some rows; elsewhere it reads once, few, many or a size class.

size: .
D: TRBD1
J: TRBJ2-1
V: TRBV7-6
DNA: TGTGCCAGCAGCCTGGGGACAGCTCAATACAATGAGCAGTTCTTC
CDR3: CASSLGTAQYNEQFF

size: few
D: .
J: TRBJ1-1
V: TRBV29-1
DNA: TGCAGCGTTGATGTGGTAGGGGCGAACGCTGAAGCTTTCTTT
CDR3: CSVDVVGANAEAFF

size: .
D: TRBD1
J: TRBJ1-4
V: TRBV7-8
DNA: TGTGCCAGCAGCTTTCTGTCAGGGGGATCCGAAAAACTGTTTTTT
CDR3: CASSFLSGGSEKLFF

size: .
D: TRBD1
J: TRBJ1-1
V: TRBV2
DNA: TGTGCCAGCGGGGACAGGGGCACTGAAGCTTTCTTT
CDR3: CASGDRGTEAFF

size: once
D: TRBD2
J: TRBJ2-7
V: TRBV14
DNA: TGTGCCAGCAGCGAAGCACCGGGAGGCTCCTACGAGCAGTACTTC
CDR3: CASSEAPGGSYEQYF

size: .
D: .
J: TRBJ2-7
V: TRBV12-3/TRBV12-4
DNA: TGTGCCAGCAGTTTAACGGGAGAAGGGTACGAGCAGTACTTC
CDR3: CASSLTGEGYEQYF

size: many
D: TRBD1
J: TRBJ2-7
V: TRBV20-1
DNA: TGCAGTGTCGACTCGGGACAGGGCTACGAGCAGTACTTC
CDR3: CSVDSGQGYEQYF

size: .
D: .
J: TRBJ2-3
V: TRBV20-1
DNA: TGCAGTGCAAACCCCCTCGTCGGGGTCAACACAGATACGCAGTATTTT
CDR3: CSANPLVGVNTDTQYF

size: many
D: TRBD2
J: TRBJ2-7
V: TRBV19
DNA: TGTGCCAGTAGTATGAGGGTAGCGGGAGCCTACGAGCAGTACTTC
CDR3: CASSMRVAGAYEQYF

size: few
D: TRBD1
J: TRBJ1-3
V: TRBV12-3/TRBV12-4
DNA: TGTGCCAGCAGTTCACGGACAGGCTCTGGAAACACCATATATTTT
CDR3: CASSSRTGSGNTIYF

size: .
D: TRBD2
J: TRBJ2-2
V: TRBV2
DNA: TGTGCCAGCAGTATTAGCGGGAGGTCGACCACCGGGGAGCTGTTTTTT
CDR3: CASSISGRSTTGELFF

size: .
D: TRBD1
J: TRBJ2-7
V: TRBV6-2/TRBV6-3
DNA: TGTGCCAGCAGTTACTCCCCGACAGGGCTGATTTACGAGCAGTACTTC
CDR3: CASSYSPTGLIYEQYF

size: .
D: .
J: TRBJ2-1
V: TRBV6-2/TRBV6-3
DNA: TGTGCCAGCAGTTATTCGAGGCCGGCCGATGAGCAGTTCTTC
CDR3: CASSYSRPADEQFF

size: once
D: TRBD2
J: TRBJ2-5
V: TRBV20-1
DNA: TGCAGTGCCACCGGCGGACTAGCGGGAGAGACCCAGTACTTC
CDR3: CSATGGLAGETQYF

size: .
D: .
J: TRBJ1-1
V: TRBV6-1
DNA: TGTGCCAGCCTCAATAACAGAGATGAAGCTTTCTTT
CDR3: CASLNNRDEAFF

size: few
D: .
J: TRBJ2-7
V: TRBV29-1
DNA: TGCAGCGTTGAATGTGTGCAGTACTACGAGCAGTACTTC
CDR3: CSVECVQYYEQYF

size: .
D: .
J: TRBJ1-1
V: TRBV3-1
DNA: TGTGCCAGCAGCCTCGAAGGTAGAGGGCGATCGGCTTTCTTT
CDR3: CASSLEGRGRSAFF

size: few
D: .
J: TRBJ2-1
V: TRBV7-2
DNA: TGTGCCAGCAGCTTAGGCTTAGAGTACAATGAGCAGTTCTTC
CDR3: CASSLGLEYNEQFF

size: few
D: .
J: TRBJ1-1
V: TRBV6-6
DNA: TGTGCCAGCAGCTCCCCGGGTGAGGCTTTCTTT
CDR3: CASSSPGEAFF

size: .
D: .
J: TRBJ2-7
V: TRBV10-3
DNA: TGTGCCATCAGTGAGTCGAGGGGGGGAGGCGAGCAGTACTTC
CDR3: CAISESRGGGEQYF

size: .
D: TRBD2
J: TRBJ2-5
V: TRBV14
DNA: TGTGCCAGCAGCCAAGCCGGCGCGGTAGCGGGGTTTTCGAACTTC
CDR3: CASSQAGAVAGFSNF

size: .
D: TRBD2
J: TRBJ2-1
V: TRBV29-1
DNA: TGCAGCGTGCCCACTAGCGGGAGGATCTACAATGAGCAGTTCTTC
CDR3: CSVPTSGRIYNEQFF

size: .
D: .
J: TRBJ2-7
V: TRBV11-2
DNA: TGTGCCAGCAGCTTACGCTCGGGGGCATTGGGTCCCTACGAGCAGTACTTC
CDR3: CASSLRSGALGPYEQYF

size: many
D: .
J: TRBJ2-2
V: TRBV5-1
DNA: TGCGCCAGCAGCTTGCAGCCCGACACCGGGGAGCTGTTTTTT
CDR3: CASSLQPDTGELFF

size: .
D: .
J: TRBJ2-3
V: TRBV20-1
DNA: TGCAGTGCTAGAGCCACAGATACGCAGTATTTT
CDR3: CSARATDTQYF

size: .
D: TRBD2
J: TRBJ2-7
V: TRBV2
DNA: TGTGCCAGCAGTCCGGGACTAGCGCTTTACGAGCAGTACTTC
CDR3: CASSPGLALYEQYF

size: .
D: TRBD2
J: TRBJ2-1
V: TRBV7-9
DNA: TGTGCCAGCAGCTTGCCGAGCGGGAGACGGGCTTGGGAGCAGTTCTTC
CDR3: CASSLPSGRRAWEQFF

size: .
D: TRBD2
J: TRBJ2-2
V: TRBV12-3/TRBV12-4
DNA: TGTGCCAGCAGGCTAGCGGGAGGCGGCACCGGGGAGCTGTTTTTT
CDR3: CASRLAGGGTGELFF

size: few
D: .
J: TRBJ1-2
V: TRBV3-1
DNA: TGTGCCAGCAGCCAAGCGGCGGGAAACTATGGCTACACCTTC
CDR3: CASSQAAGNYGYTF

size: few
D: TRBD2
J: TRBJ2-1
V: TRBV10-2
DNA: TGCGCCAGCACATCTAGCGGCCCCTACAATGAGCAGTTCTTC
CDR3: CASTSSGPYNEQFF

size: many
D: .
J: TRBJ2-4
V: TRBV10-2
DNA: TGCGCCAGCAGTGAGTCGCTAGGGGGCATTCAGTACTTC
CDR3: CASSESLGGIQYF

size: .
D: .
J: TRBJ2-7
V: TRBV5-1
DNA: TGCGCCAGCAGCTTGGGTGCGCTCTTCGACGAGCAGTACTTC
CDR3: CASSLGALFDEQYF

size: few
D: .
J: TRBJ2-7
V: TRBV6-2/TRBV6-3
DNA: TGTGCCAGCAGCTTTAGCGGTTACAGCTCCTACGAGCAGTACTTC
CDR3: CASSFSGYSSYEQYF

size: .
D: .
J: TRBJ1-5
V: TRBV7-9
DNA: TGTGCCAGCACCAGACCCGGACAGAGGAAAGGCAATCAGCCCCAGCATTTT
CDR3: CASTRPGQRKGNQPQHF

size: .
D: TRBD1
J: TRBJ2-6
V: TRBV6-6
DNA: TGTGCCAGCAGTTACACCCAGGGGGTTGGGGCCAACGTCCTGACTTTC
CDR3: CASSYTQGVGANVLTF

size: few
D: .
J: TRBJ1-1
V: TRBV5-4
DNA: TGTGCCAGCAGCTTGGGGAAAACTGAAGCTTTCTTT
CDR3: CASSLGKTEAFF

size: few
D: .
J: TRBJ2-2
V: TRBV20-1
DNA: TGCAGTGCGGGGACAAATAGCGCGAACACCGGGGAGCTGTTTTTT
CDR3: CSAGTNSANTGELFF